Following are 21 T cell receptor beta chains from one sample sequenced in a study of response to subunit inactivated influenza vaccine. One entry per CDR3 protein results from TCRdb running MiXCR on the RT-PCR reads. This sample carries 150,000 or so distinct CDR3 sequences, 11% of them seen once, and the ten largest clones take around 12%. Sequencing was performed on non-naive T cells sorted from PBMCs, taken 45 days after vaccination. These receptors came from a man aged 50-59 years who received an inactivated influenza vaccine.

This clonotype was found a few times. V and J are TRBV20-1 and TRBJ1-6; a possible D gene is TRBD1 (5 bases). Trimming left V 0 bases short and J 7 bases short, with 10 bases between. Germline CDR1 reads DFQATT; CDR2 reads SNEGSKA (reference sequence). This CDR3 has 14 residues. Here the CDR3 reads CSARDFRGNSPLHF. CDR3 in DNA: TGCAGTGCTAGAGATTTCCGGGGGAATTCACCCCTCCACTTT.

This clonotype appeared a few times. CDR3 in DNA: TGTGCCAGCAGCACCTTATACTCAGGGTGTGGCACAGATACGCAGTATTTT. This translates into CASSTLYSGCGTDTQYF. This chain joins TRBV21-1 and TRBJ2-3; TRBD1, the table's D call, lacks a check against the DNA. TRBV21-1 is designated a pseudogene. The CDR3 consists of 17 residues.

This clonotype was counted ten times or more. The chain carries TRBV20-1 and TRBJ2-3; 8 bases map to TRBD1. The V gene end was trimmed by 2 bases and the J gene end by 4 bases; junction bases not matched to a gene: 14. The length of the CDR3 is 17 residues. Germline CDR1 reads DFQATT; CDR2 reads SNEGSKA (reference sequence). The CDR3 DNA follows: TGCAGTGCTAGATCCTTAGGAGGGCAGGGGGCCGCAGATACGCAGTATTTT. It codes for CSARSLGGQGAADTQYF.

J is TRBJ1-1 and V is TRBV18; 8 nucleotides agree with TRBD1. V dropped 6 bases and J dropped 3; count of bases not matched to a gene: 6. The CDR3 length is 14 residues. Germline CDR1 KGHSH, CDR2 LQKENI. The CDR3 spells CASSAGTGDTEAFF. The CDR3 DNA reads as TGTGCCAGCTCGGCCGGGACAGGAGACACTGAAGCTTTCTTT.

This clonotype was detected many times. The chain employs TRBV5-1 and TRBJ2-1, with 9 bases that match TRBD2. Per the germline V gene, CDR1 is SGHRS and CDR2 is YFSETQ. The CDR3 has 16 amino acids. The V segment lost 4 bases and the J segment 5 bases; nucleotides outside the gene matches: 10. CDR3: CASSLRVSGGHNEQFF. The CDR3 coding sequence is TGCGCCAGCAGCCTGCGTGTTAGCGGGGGACACAATGAGCAGTTCTTC.

CDR3 DNA sequence: TGTGCCAGCACCCCAGAGGGGCCCTCCTTCGGAAACACCATATATTTT. It yields the protein CASTPEGPSFGNTIYF. The chain couples TRBV7-2 to TRBJ1-3; tentatively, D is TRBD1 (5 bases). The CDR3 runs 16 residues. Germline V gene lookup returns CDR1 SGHTA and CDR2 FQGNSA. The V end lost 7 bases, the J end lost 4 bases, and 20 bases lay between the germline ends. The variable domain in full, with the rest retrieved from reference TRBV7-2 and TRBJ1-3, is GAGVSQSPSNKVTEKGKDVELRCDPISGHTALYWYRQSLGQGLEFLIYFQGNSAPDKSGLPSDRFSAERTGGSVSTLTIQRTQQEDSAVYLCASTPEGPSFGNTIYFGEGSWLTVV.

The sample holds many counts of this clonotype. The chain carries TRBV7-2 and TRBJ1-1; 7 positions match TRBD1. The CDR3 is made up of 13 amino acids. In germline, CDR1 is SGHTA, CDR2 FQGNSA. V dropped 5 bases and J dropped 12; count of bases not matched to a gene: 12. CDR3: CASSVRAGQLTFF. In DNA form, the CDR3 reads TGTGCCAGCAGCGTAAGGGCGGGACAGTTAACTTTCTTT.

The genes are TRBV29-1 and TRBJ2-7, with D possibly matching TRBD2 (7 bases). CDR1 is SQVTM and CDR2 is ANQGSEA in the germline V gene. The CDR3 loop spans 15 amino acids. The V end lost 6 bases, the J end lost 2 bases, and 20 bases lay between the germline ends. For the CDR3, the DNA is TGCAGCGTGGGGGGGAGGGGGACTAAGACCTACGAGCAGTACTTC. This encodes CSVGGRGTKTYEQYF.

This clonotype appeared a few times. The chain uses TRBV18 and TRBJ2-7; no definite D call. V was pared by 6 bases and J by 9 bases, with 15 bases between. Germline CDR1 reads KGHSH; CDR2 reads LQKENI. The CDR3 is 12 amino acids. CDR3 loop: CASSYDKDVQYF. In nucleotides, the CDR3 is TGTGCCAGCTCCTATGACAAGGATGTGCAGTACTTC.

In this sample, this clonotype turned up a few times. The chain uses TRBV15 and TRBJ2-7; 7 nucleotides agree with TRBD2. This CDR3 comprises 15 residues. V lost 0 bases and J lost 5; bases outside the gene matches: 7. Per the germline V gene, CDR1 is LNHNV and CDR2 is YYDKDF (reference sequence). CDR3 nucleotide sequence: TGTGCCACCAGCAGAGACGGGAGGTTCGACCACGAGCAGTACTTC. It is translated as CATSRDGRFDHEQYF.

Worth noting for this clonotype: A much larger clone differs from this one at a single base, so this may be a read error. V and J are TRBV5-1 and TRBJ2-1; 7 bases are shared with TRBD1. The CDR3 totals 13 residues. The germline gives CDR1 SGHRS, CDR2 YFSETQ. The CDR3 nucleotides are TGCGCCATCAGCGAATGGGACAGTGGGGAGCAGTTCTTC. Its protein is CAISEWDSGEQFF.

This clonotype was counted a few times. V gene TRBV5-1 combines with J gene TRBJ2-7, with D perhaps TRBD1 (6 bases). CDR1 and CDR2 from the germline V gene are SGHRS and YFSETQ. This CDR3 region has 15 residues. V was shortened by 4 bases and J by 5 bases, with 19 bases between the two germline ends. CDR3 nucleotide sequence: TGCGCCAGCAGCCACCGGGACAAGACAGTCCACGAGCAGTACTTC. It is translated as CASSHRDKTVHEQYF.

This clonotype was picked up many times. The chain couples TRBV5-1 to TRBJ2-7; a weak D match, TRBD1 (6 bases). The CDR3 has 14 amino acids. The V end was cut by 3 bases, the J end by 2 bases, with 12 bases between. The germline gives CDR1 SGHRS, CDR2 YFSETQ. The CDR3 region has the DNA TGCGCCAGCAGCTCCCGACAGGCCCCCTACGAGCAGTACTTC. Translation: CASSSRQAPYEQYF.

The CDR3 nucleotides read TGCAGTGCTAGAGATGCGAGGACAGGGAACCACGAGCAGTACTTC. Translated, it gives CSARDARTGNHEQYF. The V and J genes are TRBV20-1 and TRBJ2-7; TRBD1 agrees at 8 bases. CDR1 DFQATT and CDR2 SNEGSKA come from the germline V gene (reference sequence). V shed 0 bases and J 5 bases; nucleotides not matched to a gene: 9. The CDR3 totals 15 residues.

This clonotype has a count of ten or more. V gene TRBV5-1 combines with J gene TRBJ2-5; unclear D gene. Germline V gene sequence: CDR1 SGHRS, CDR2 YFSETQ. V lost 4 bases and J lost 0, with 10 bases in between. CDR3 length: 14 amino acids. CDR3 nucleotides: TGCGCCAGCAGCAATCCAACTTACCAAGAGACCCAGTACTTC. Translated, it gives CASSNPTYQETQYF.

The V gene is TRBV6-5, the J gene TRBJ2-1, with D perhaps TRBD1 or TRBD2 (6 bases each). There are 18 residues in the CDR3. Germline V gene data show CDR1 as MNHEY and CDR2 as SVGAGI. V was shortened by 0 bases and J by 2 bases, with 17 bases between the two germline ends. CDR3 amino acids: CASSYSIPGGRTYNEQFF. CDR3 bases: TGTGCCAGCAGTTACTCGATCCCCGGGGGCCGAACCTACAATGAGCAGTTCTTC.

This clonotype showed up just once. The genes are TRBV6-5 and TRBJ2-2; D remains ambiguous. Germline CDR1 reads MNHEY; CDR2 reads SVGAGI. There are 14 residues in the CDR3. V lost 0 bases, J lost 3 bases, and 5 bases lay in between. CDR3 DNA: TGTGCCAGCAGTTACTCTGGTGACACCGGGGAGCTGTTTTTT. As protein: CASSYSGDTGELFF.

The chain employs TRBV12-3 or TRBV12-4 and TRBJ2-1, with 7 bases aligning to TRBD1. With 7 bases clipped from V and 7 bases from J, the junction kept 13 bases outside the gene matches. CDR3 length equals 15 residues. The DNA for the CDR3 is TGTGCCAGCACCAAATCGGACAGGAGATGGAATGAGCAGTTCTTC. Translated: CASTKSDRRWNEQFF.

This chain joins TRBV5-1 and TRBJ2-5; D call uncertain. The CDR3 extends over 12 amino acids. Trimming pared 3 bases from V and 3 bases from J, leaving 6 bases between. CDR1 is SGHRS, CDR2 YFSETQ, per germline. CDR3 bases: TGCGCCAGCAGCTGGACCAAAGAGACCCAGTACTTC. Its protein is CASSWTKETQYF.

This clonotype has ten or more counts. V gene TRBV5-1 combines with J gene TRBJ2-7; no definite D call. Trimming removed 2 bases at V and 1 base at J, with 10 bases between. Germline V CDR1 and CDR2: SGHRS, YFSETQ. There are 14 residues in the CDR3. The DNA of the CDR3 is TGCGCCAGCAGCTTAGGCGGCAGTTCCTACGAGCAGTACTTC. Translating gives CASSLGGSSYEQYF.

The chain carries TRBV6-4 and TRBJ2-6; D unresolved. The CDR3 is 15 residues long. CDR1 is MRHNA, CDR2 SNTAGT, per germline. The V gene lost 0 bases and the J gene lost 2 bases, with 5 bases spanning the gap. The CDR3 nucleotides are TGTGCCAGCAGTGACTCAGGCACTGGGGCCAACGTCCTGACTTTC. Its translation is CASSDSGTGANVLTF.